This is a list of T cell receptor beta chains from one sample in a study of radiotherapy plus CTLA-4 blockade in lung cancer. Data came from immunoSEQ multiplex PCR; TCRdb stores just in-frame clones and leaves some out. The table includes 60,000 to 65,000 clones, 70% to 85% detected once. The sample in question was peripheral blood, obtained from a patient treated with radiotherapy plus ipilimumab. Source of these receptors: a human donor with non-small cell lung cancer who had a complete response to radiotherapy plus ipilimumab. The CDR3 runs from the conserved cysteine through the conserved F or W. A D gene is named only where the DNA matches it firmly. Some rows have no size entry. The others give once, few or many, or a class for an expanded clone.

abundance	v_gene	d_gene	j_gene	CDR3aa	CDR3nt
NA	TRBV30	NA	TRBJ2-5	CAWSYVRTVIQETQYF	TGTGCCTGGAGTTATGTAAGGACAGTGATCCAAGAGACCCAGTACTTC
NA	TRBV6-1	TRBD2	TRBJ2-1	CASSETSGRYNEQFF	TGTGCCAGCAGTGAAACTAGCGGTCGTTACAATGAGCAGTTCTTC
NA	TRBV4-1	TRBD1	TRBJ2-7	CASSPRTGSYEQYF	TGCGCCAGCAGCCCGCGGACAGGCTCCTACGAGCAGTACTTC
NA	TRBV19	TRBD2	TRBJ2-3	CASSAQDYGTAGGDTQYF	TGTGCCAGTAGTGCCCAAGATTACGGGACAGCGGGGGGAGATACGCAGTATTTT
NA	TRBV25-1	NA	TRBJ2-7	CASSEPGPRYEQYF	TGTGCCAGCAGTGAACCGGGACCTCGATACGAGCAGTACTTC
NA	TRBV25-1	NA	TRBJ2-4	CASTASTAKNIQYF	TGTGCCAGCACCGCGTCGACTGCCAAAAACATTCAGTACTTC
NA	TRBV29-1	NA	TRBJ1-1	CSGTRGGQNTEAFF	TGCAGCGGAACACGGGGGGGGCAAAACACTGAAGCTTTCTTT
NA	TRBV18	NA	TRBJ2-2	CASSPRQNANTGELFF	TGTGCCAGCTCACCCCGACAGAACGCGAACACCGGGGAGCTGTTTTTT
NA	TRBV5-1	NA	TRBJ1-2	CASSLDPGNDYGYTF	TGCGCCAGCAGCTTGGACCCAGGGAACGACTATGGCTACACCTTC
NA	TRBV5-3	NA	TRBJ1-5	CARSFLGGPQHF	TGTGCCAGAAGCTTTCTGGGGGGGCCCCAGCATTTT
NA	TRBV5-1	TRBD1	TRBJ2-2	CASTQTGTGDLGTGELFF	TGCGCCAGCACCCAAACCGGGACAGGGGATTTGGGCACCGGGGAGCTGTTTTTT
few	TRBV7-9	NA	TRBJ1-3	CASSTINSGNTIYF	TGTGCCAGCAGCACAATCAACTCTGGAAACACCATATATTTT
NA	TRBV9	NA	TRBJ2-1	CASSSGGSSSYNEQFF	TGTGCCAGCAGCTCAGGGGGGTCTAGTTCCTACAATGAGCAGTTCTTC
NA	TRBV6-6	TRBD2	TRBJ2-7	CASSSSGGGWEQYF	TGTGCCAGCAGTTCCAGCGGGGGTGGCTGGGAGCAGTACTTC
NA	TRBV18	NA	TRBJ1-2	CASSPVRRTNYGYTF	TGTGCCAGCTCACCGGTGAGGCGGACGAACTATGGCTACACCTTC
NA	TRBV25-1	TRBD1	TRBJ2-1	CASSVAGGSYNEQFF	TGTGCCAGCAGTGTCGCAGGGGGATCCTACAATGAGCAGTTCTTC
NA	TRBV18	NA	TRBJ1-4	CASSPGGQKNEKLFF	TGTGCCAGCTCACCGGGGGGCCAGAAGAATGAAAAACTGTTTTTT
few	TRBV18	NA	TRBJ2-7	CASSLREGYEQYF	TGTGCCAGCTCATTAAGGGAAGGTTACGAGCAGTACTTC
NA	TRBV11-3	NA	TRBJ1-1	CASSLGALGQKNTEAFF	TGTGCCAGCAGCTTGGGGGCCCTTGGACAGAAGAACACTGAAGCTTTCTTT
NA	TRBV5-1	NA	TRBJ1-2	CASSLGLTGTDGYTF	TGCGCCAGCAGCTTGGGCCTGACCGGGACGGACGGCTACACCTTC
NA	TRBV9	NA	TRBJ1-1	CASSPQTGNTEAFF	TGTGCCAGCAGCCCCCAGACGGGGAACACTGAAGCTTTCTTT
few	TRBV19	NA	TRBJ1-1	CASSIKRNTEAFF	TGTGCCAGTAGTATAAAACGGAACACTGAAGCTTTCTTT
NA	TRBV5-4	NA	TRBJ2-3	CASSLVSGPRDTQYF	TGTGCCAGCAGCTTGGTGTCGGGACCTCGGGATACGCAGTATTTT
NA	TRBV5-1	TRBD2	TRBJ2-1	CASSARPSGGTSYNEQFF	TGCGCCAGCAGCGCGCGCCCTAGCGGGGGGACCTCCTACAATGAGCAGTTCTTC
NA	TRBV19	TRBD2	TRBJ2-1	CASKRESLYNEQFF	TGTGCCAGTAAGCGGGAGTCCCTTTACAATGAGCAGTTCTTC
NA	TRBV5-6	NA	TRBJ2-1	CASSLEVFWGAYNEQFF	TGTGCCAGCAGCCTGGAGGTTTTCTGGGGGGCCTACAATGAGCAGTTCTTC
NA	TRBV6-5	NA	TRBJ2-1	CASIAGGASYNEQFF	TGTGCCAGCATCGCAGGGGGGGCCTCCTACAATGAGCAGTTCTTC
NA	TRBV13	TRBD1	TRBJ2-1	CASSAQIGQGAGNEQFF	TGTGCCAGCAGCGCGCAAATCGGACAGGGGGCCGGGAATGAGCAGTTCTTC
NA	TRBV28	NA	TRBJ2-4	CASSNGGKNIQYF	TGTGCCAGCAGTAACGGAGGCAAAAACATTCAGTACTTC
once	TRBV11-3	NA	TRBJ2-3	CASSPGSTDTQYF	TGTGCCAGCAGCCCCGGGAGCACAGATACGCAGTATTTT
NA	TRBV5-1	NA	TRBJ2-5	CASSPTGFQETQYF	TGCGCCAGCAGCCCTACAGGATTCCAAGAGACCCAGTACTTC
NA	TRBV11-3	NA	TRBJ2-7	CASSLEDPVVGEQYF	TGTGCCAGCAGCTTAGAGGACCCCGTTGTAGGCGAGCAGTACTTC
NA	TRBV7-2	NA	TRBJ2-1	CASGPQQKVDEQFF	TGTGCCAGCGGGCCTCAACAGAAAGTCGATGAGCAGTTCTTC
NA	TRBV7-2	NA	TRBJ1-2	CASSLVVEQGYTF	TGTGCCAGCAGCTTAGTGGTTGAGCAAGGCTACACCTTC
NA	TRBV6-6	NA	TRBJ1-5	CASSYSTGLAYQPQHF	TGTGCCAGCAGTTACTCTACAGGGTTGGCTTACCAGCCCCAGCATTTT
NA	TRBV5-1	TRBD1	TRBJ1-4	CASSLQGQAGEKLFF	TGCGCCAGCAGCCTACAGGGGCAGGCGGGTGAAAAACTGTTTTTT
NA	TRBV27	NA	TRBJ2-1	CASTPVGYSRGNEQFF	TGTGCCAGCACCCCCGTAGGATACAGTCGAGGAAATGAGCAGTTCTTC
NA	TRBV19	NA	TRBJ1-1	CASSMKGLGTEAFF	TGTGCCAGTAGTATGAAGGGGTTGGGAACTGAAGCTTTCTTT
NA	TRBV25-1	NA	TRBJ2-7	CASSGLQESYEQYF	TGTGCCAGCAGTGGCCTACAGGAGTCCTACGAGCAGTACTTC
few	TRBV7-9	TRBD2	TRBJ2-1	CASSPGLAGGSSYNEQFF	TGTGCCAGCAGCCCGGGACTAGCGGGAGGGAGCTCTTACAATGAGCAGTTCTTC
NA	TRBV7-9	NA	TRBJ1-2	CASIRTQGRENGYTF	TGTGCCAGCATCCGAACTCAGGGGAGAGAGAATGGCTACACCTTC
NA	TRBV7-2	TRBD1	TRBJ2-2	CASSYGTASSGELFF	TGTGCCAGCAGCTACGGGACAGCAAGTAGCGGGGAGCTGTTTTTT
NA	TRBV28	TRBD1	TRBJ1-1	CASRDRGRGNTEAFF	TGTGCCAGCCGGGACAGGGGGCGTGGGAACACTGAAGCTTTCTTT
NA	TRBV10-3	NA	TRBJ1-1	CAISDTAAAFF	TGTGCCATCAGTGATACAGCGGCTGCTTTCTTT
NA	TRBV27	NA	TRBJ1-6	CASSWTYNSPLHF	TGTGCCAGCAGTTGGACATATAATTCACCCCTCCACTTT
few	TRBV11-2	NA	TRBJ1-3	CASTFGSTGSGNTIYF	TGTGCCAGCACCTTTGGGTCGACAGGCTCTGGAAACACCATATATTTT
few	TRBV20-1	NA	TRBJ2-3	CSAHTLTQYF	TGCAGTGCCCATACCCTTACGCAGTATTTT
NA	TRBV7-7	NA	TRBJ2-2	CASTPDRNTGELFF	TGTGCTAGCACCCCTGACAGAAACACCGGGGAGCTGTTTTTT
NA	TRBV6-1	NA	TRBJ1-6	CASDSFYNSPLHF	TGTGCCAGCGACAGCTTCTATAATTCACCCCTCCACTTT
medium-sized	TRBV7-2	NA	TRBJ1-2	CASTLSGYGYTF	TGTGCCAGCACCCTCTCGGGGTATGGCTACACCTTC
NA	TRBV5-1	NA	TRBJ1-1	CASSLLGDTEAFF	TGCGCCAGCAGCTTGTTGGGGGACACTGAAGCTTTCTTT